This TCR beta chain is drawn from a study of blood T cells in healthy people across ages. Each donor gave roughly 10 milliliters of peripheral blood. Isolation recovered at least 6 million PBMCs from every sample. Extraction of total RNA produced a minimum of 5.5 micrograms from each sample. Details on this clonotype: Its antigen is not identified.

Between the trimmed V and J ends, which lost 7 bases and 6 bases, there was a span of 13 bases. Germline CDR1 reads SEHNR; CDR2 reads FQNEAQ (reference sequence). This CDR3 comprises 14 residues. Study-level points and caveats: Those diversity estimates obtained from one million T cells were thought to be underestimates.

A J-beta primer mix and a sample-barcoded 5' primer were used in a second PCR of roughly 7 to 12 cycles. A single record per CDR3 protein comes from TCRdb applying MiXCR to the 5' RACE reads. The sample lists approximately 810,000 distinct CDR3 sequences; more than 25% were seen once. This clonotype was sampled from a woman aged 80 or older in good health. Material for sequencing was blood. The chain combines TRBV7-9 with TRBJ1-6; the D is unclear. This CDR3 reads CASTNWEGNSPLHF. The CDR3 region has the DNA TGTGCCAGCACCAATTGGGAGGGTAATTCACCCCTCCACTTT.